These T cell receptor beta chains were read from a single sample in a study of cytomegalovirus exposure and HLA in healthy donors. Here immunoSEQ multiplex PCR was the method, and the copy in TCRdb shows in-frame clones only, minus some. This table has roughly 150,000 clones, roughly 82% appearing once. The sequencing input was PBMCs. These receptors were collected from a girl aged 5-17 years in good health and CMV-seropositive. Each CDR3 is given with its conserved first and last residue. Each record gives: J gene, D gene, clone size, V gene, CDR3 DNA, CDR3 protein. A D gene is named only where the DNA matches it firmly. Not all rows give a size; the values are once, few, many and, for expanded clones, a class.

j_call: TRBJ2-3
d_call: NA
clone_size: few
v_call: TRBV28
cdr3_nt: TGTGCCAGCAGTTTAACCAGGGCCACAGATACGCAGTATTTT
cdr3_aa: CASSLTRATDTQYF

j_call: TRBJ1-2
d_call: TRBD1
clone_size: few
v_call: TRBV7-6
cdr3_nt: TGTGCCAGCAGCCCATCGAGGGACAGGGGAAGTCAGGGCTACACCTTC
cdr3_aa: CASSPSRDRGSQGYTF

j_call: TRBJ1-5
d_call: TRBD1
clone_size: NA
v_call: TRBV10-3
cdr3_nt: TGTGCCATCAGTGAGTCAGGGGGCGGTGACCAGCCCCAGCATTTT
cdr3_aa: CAISESGGGDQPQHF

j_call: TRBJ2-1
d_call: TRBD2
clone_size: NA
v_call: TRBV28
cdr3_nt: TGTGCCAGCAGTTTGTTAGCTTGGGGAGCGGGAGGGAATGAGCAGTTCTTC
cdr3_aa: CASSLLAWGAGGNEQFF

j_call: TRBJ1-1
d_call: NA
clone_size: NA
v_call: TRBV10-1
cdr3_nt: TGCGCCAGTTCTTTACGCCGGGAAAACACTGAAGCTTTCTTT
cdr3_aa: CASSLRRENTEAFF

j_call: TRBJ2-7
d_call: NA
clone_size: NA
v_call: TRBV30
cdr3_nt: TGTGCCTGGAGTTTTGTCGACCCCAGGAGGGCCTACGAGCAGTACTTC
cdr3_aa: CAWSFVDPRRAYEQYF

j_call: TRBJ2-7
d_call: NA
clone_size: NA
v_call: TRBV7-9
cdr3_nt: TGTGCCAGCAGTACTACCGGGAGAAATCCGTACGAGCAGTACTTC
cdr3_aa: CASSTTGRNPYEQYF

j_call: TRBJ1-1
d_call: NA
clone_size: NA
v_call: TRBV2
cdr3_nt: TGTGCCAGCAGTGGACAGTGGGGGGGCACTGAAGCTTTCTTT
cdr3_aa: CASSGQWGGTEAFF

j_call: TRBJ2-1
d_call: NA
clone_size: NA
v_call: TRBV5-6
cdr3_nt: TGTGCCAGCAGCTTGCGGGGGATGGATGAGCAGTTCTTC
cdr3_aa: CASSLRGMDEQFF

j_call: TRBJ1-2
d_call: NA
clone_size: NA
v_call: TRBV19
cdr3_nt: TGTGCCAGTAGTATAGGGGACACGGACTATGGCTACACCTTC
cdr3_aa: CASSIGDTDYGYTF

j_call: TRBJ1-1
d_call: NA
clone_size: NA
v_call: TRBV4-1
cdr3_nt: TGCGCCAGCAGCCACCCAGGGGATCCGGCTTTCTTT
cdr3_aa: CASSHPGDPAFF

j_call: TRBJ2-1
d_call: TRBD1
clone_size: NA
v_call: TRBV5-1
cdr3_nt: TGCGCCAGCAGCTTGGGGCAGGGGGCGATTCACCGTACCAATGAGCAGTTCTTC
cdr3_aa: CASSLGQGAIHRTNEQFF

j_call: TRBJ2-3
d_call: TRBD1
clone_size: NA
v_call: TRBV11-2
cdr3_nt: TGTGCCAGCAGCCGCCCTGAAAAGGGGGCCACAGATACGCAGTATTTT
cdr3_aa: CASSRPEKGATDTQYF

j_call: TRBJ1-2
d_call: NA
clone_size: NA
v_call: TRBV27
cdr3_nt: TGTGCCAGCAGTTCCCCACAGGGAAGCGGCTACACCTTC
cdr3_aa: CASSSPQGSGYTF

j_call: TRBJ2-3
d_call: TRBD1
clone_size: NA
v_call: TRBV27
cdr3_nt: TGTGCCAGCAGTCCTGGACAGGTCAGCACAGATACGCAGTATTTT
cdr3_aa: CASSPGQVSTDTQYF

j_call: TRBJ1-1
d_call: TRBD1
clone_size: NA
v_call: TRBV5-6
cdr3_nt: TGTGCCAGCAGCCGAGTGGACAGGGGGCGCGCTGAAGCTTTCTTT
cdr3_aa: CASSRVDRGRAEAFF

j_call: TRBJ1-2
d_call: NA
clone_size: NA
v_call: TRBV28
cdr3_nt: TGTGCCAGCAGTTTAGGATCAGGGGCCTATGGCTACACCTTC
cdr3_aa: CASSLGSGAYGYTF

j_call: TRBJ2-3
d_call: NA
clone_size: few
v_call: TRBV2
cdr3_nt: TGTGCCAGCACTGTAGGGGTCTCGTCCCCAGATACGCAGTATTTT
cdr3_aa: CASTVGVSSPDTQYF

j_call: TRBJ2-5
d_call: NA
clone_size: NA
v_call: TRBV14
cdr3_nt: TGTGCCAGCGGAGAGGCCGTCGGAAAGACCCAGTACTTC
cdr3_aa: CASGEAVGKTQYF

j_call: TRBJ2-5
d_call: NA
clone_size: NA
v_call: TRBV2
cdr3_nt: TGTGCCAGCAGCAAAGGGGTACGAGAGACCCAGTACTTC
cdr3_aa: CASSKGVRETQYF

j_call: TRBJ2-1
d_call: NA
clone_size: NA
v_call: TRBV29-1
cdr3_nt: TGCAGCGCCGAGGAGAGCTCCTACAATGAGCAGTTCTTC
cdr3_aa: CSAEESSYNEQFF

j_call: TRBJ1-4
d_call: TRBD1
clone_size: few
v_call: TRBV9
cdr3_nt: TGTGCCAGCAGCAAACAGGGGGGGCTTGGGGAAAAACTGTTTTTT
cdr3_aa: CASSKQGGLGEKLFF

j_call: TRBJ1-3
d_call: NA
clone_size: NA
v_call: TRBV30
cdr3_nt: TGTGCCTGGGGTCGGGGTAAGGACACCATATATTTT
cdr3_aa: CAWGRGKDTIYF

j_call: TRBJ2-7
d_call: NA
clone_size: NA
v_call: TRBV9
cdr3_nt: TGTGCCAGCAGCGTGGGCGGGCCGGGGAACGAGCAGTACTTC
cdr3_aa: CASSVGGPGNEQYF

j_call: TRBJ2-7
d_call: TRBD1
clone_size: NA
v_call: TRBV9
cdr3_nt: TGTGCCAGCAGCGTAGCCCCCTTCGACGGGGACAGCTTGGATGAGCAGTACTTC
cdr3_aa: CASSVAPFDGDSLDEQYF

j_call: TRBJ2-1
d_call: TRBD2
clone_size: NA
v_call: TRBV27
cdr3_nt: TGTGCCAGCAGCTCCGGGCGGCTAGCGGGCGTCAATGAGCAGTTCTTC
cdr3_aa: CASSSGRLAGVNEQFF